These 27 T cell receptor beta chains originate from one sample sequenced in a study of T cells in Graves' hyperthyroidism and ophthalmopathy. RNA transcripts gave rise to amplified TCR beta CDR3 regions. The primer set for the first-round RT-PCR of the TCR CDR3 was HTBI. TCRdb processed the multiplex PCR reads anew with MiXCR; each CDR3 protein has one entry. Of approximately 510,000 distinct CDR3 sequences in the sample, 40% to 50% were seen once. Source material: peripheral blood or thyroid tissue (not recorded which). These receptors originate from an adult woman with Graves' disease, either hyperthyroidism or ophthalmopathy (not recorded which).

This sequence joins TRBV5-1 and TRBJ2-7; D may be TRBD2 (5 bases). V lost 7 bases, J lost 0 bases, and 8 bases lay in between. Germline CDR1 is SGHRS and CDR2 is YFSETQ. This CDR3 is built from 12 residues. DNA of the CDR3: TGCGCCAGCTGGGAGAGCTCCTACGAGCAGTACTTC. As protein: CASWESSYEQYF. Combining the CDR3 with reference TRBV5-1 and TRBJ2-7 gives the whole variable domain KAGVTQTPRYLIKTRGQQVTLSCSPISGHRSVSWYQQTPGQGLQFLFEYFSETQRNKGNFPGRFSGRQFSNSRSEMNVSTLELGDSALYLCASWESSYEQYFGPGTRLTVT.

The chain is built from TRBV9 and TRBJ1-1; D gene unclear. Per the germline V gene, CDR1 is SGDLS and CDR2 is YYNGEE. The CDR3 runs to 11 residues. The V end was cut by 4 bases, the J end by 6 bases, with 7 bases between. In DNA, the CDR3 is TGTGCCAGCAGCTTCACAGCTGAAGCTTTCTTT. Amino acid sequence: CASSFTAEAFF.

The rearrangement uses TRBV19 and TRBJ1-5; the D is unclear. The length of the CDR3 is 13 residues. In germline, CDR1 is LNHDA, CDR2 SQIVND (reference sequence). Trimming pared 7 bases from V and 3 bases from J, leaving 10 bases between. CDR3: CASTRTYNQPQHF. The CDR3 nucleotides read TGTGCCAGTACCCGGACCTACAATCAGCCCCAGCATTTT.

This clonotype has a count of ten or more. The genes are TRBV20-1 and TRBJ2-5; a possible D gene is TRBD2 (5 bases). Germline assignment: CDR1 DFQATT and CDR2 SNEGSKA (reference sequence). Trimming pared 3 bases from V and 3 bases from J, leaving 11 bases between. The CDR3 is 13 residues long. Written as DNA, the CDR3 is TGCAGTGCTAGCCGAACTAGTAAAGAGACCCAGTACTTC. Its protein product is CSASRTSKETQYF.

This clonotype appeared many times. Compared with germline, one end of the junction differs, possibly owing to a read error. V is TRBV7-9 and J is TRBJ1-1; tentative D call: TRBD1 (5 bases). Germline V gene lookup returns CDR1 SEHNR and CDR2 FQNEAQ (reference sequence). This CDR3 region has 13 residues. CDR3 DNA sequence: TGCGCCAGCAGCTTCGGAGGGGACACTGAAGCTTTCTTT. Amino acid sequence: CASSFGGDTEAFF.

The V call is TRBV25-1, the J call TRBJ1-2, with a weak D call TRBD1 (5 bases). This CDR3 has 15 residues. Germline CDR1 is MGHDK and CDR2 is SYGVNS. V shed 1 base and J shed 2 bases, with 11 bases lying between them. For the CDR3, the DNA is TGTGCCAGCAGTGAATCGGTCAGGGAGAACTATGGCTACACCTTC. The encoded protein is CASSESVRENYGYTF.

The J gene is TRBJ2-2, the V gene TRBV29-1; 9 bases align to TRBD2. The germline CDR1 and CDR2 sequences are SQVTM and ANQGSEA. The CDR3 sequence is 13 residues long. J lost 7 bases, V lost 6 bases, and 6 bases had no gene match. The CDR3: CSVTSGWGGELFF. The CDR3 DNA is TGCAGCGTGACTAGCGGTTGGGGCGGGGAGCTGTTTTTT.

The chain carries TRBV20-1 and TRBJ1-2, with 8 bases fitting TRBD1. V lost 3 bases, J lost 6 bases, and 6 bases stayed unmatched. The CDR3 consists of 13 residues. The germline gives CDR1 DFQATT, CDR2 SNEGSKA (reference sequence). The DNA of the CDR3 is TGCAGTGCTAGGCTGACAGGGGTGAATGGCTACACCTTC. It codes for CSARLTGVNGYTF.

This chain links TRBV20-1 with TRBJ2-7, with 7 nucleotides matching TRBD2. The CDR3 runs to 15 residues. The V and J ends lost 5 bases and 7 bases, in that order; junction bases with no gene match: 17. Germline V gives CDR1 DFQATT, CDR2 SNEGSKA (reference sequence). The chain's CDR3 is CSALKGGSAYNEQYF. CDR3 DNA sequence: TGCAGTGCTCTAAAGGGCGGGAGCGCGTACAATGAGCAGTACTTC.

The sample holds a few counts of this clonotype. V is TRBV25-1 and J is TRBJ1-3, with unresolved D. There are 13 residues in the CDR3. The V end was cut by 7 bases, the J end by 0 bases, with 7 bases between. Germline V lookup: CDR1 MGHDK, CDR2 SYGVNS. The CDR3 DNA is TGTGCCAGCATCATTCGCTCTGGAAACACCATATATTTT. Its protein product is CASIIRSGNTIYF.

This clonotype came up many times. The chain has TRBV7-9 and TRBJ1-1; a weak D match, TRBD1 (5 bases). The germline CDR1 and CDR2 sequences are SEHNR and FQNEAQ (reference sequence). With 2 bases removed from V and 4 bases from J, the gap between germline ends came to 8 bases. The CDR3 contains 13 residues. CDR3 sequence reads: CASSLFGGTEAFF. The CDR3 coding sequence is TGTGCCAGCAGCTTATTCGGGGGCACTGAAGCTTTCTTT.

This clonotype was seen at least ten times. V usage is TRBV7-2 and J usage is TRBJ1-2; D remains ambiguous. The CDR3 length is 16 residues. Looked up from germline, CDR1 is SGHTA and CDR2 is FQGNSA. Trimming shortened V by 1 base and J by 8 bases, and 20 bases separated the two germline ends. The CDR3 DNA is TGTGCCAGCAGCTTAGGGGAGGTGGCGGGTTTCGGCGGCTACACCTTC. Translation gives CASSLGEVAGFGGYTF. The entire variable domain, with the rest obtained from reference TRBV7-2 and TRBJ1-2, is as follows: GAGVSQSPSNKVTEKGKDVELRCDPISGHTALYWYRQSLGQGLEFLIYFQGNSAPDKSGLPSDRFSAERTGGSVSTLTIQRTQQEDSAVYLCASSLGEVAGFGGYTFGSGTRLTVV.

This clonotype showed up many times. This rearrangement joins TRBV11-2 to TRBJ2-7, with D maybe TRBD1 (6 bases). Trimming left V 7 bases short and J 4 bases short, with 11 bases between. The germline gives CDR1 SGHAT, CDR2 FQNNGV. This CDR3 comprises 12 residues. The DNA for the CDR3 is TGTGCCAGCACCCAACAGGGATACGAGCAGTACTTC. This gives the protein CASTQQGYEQYF.

This chain connects TRBV2 to TRBJ2-1; no definite D call. The V gene lost 4 bases and the J gene lost 6 bases, with 7 bases spanning the gap. Germline V gene data show CDR1 as SNHLY and CDR2 as FYNNEI. CDR3 length: 12 residues. Here the CDR3 reads CASSVISNEQFF. The CDR3 DNA is TGTGCCAGCAGTGTTATCAGCAATGAGCAGTTCTTC.

This chain links TRBV2 with TRBJ1-2, with no clear D. V was cut by 4 bases and J by 9 bases, with 9 bases left in between. The CDR3 contains 11 residues. Germline V gene data show CDR1 as SNHLY and CDR2 as FYNNEI. The CDR3 reads CASSGMDRYTF. The CDR3 DNA reads as TGTGCCAGCAGTGGTATGGACCGCTACACCTTC. Full variable domain (outside the CDR3, taken from reference TRBV2 and TRBJ1-2): EPEVTQTPSHQVTQMGQEVILRCVPISNHLYFYWYRQILGQKVEFLVSFYNNEISEKSEIFDDQFSVERPDGSNFTLKIRSTKLEDSAMYFCASSGMDRYTFGSGTRLTVV.

Turning to this clonotype: A clone one base away is much larger, so this may be a read error. This chain uses TRBV4-2 with TRBJ1-1; 8 bases fit TRBD1. Trimming took 0 bases from V and 4 from J; bases not matched to a gene: 13. Germline lookup yields CDR1 LGHNA and CDR2 YNFKEQ. CDR3 length: 18 amino acids. The DNA of the CDR3 is TGTGCCAGCAGCCAAGATTTCGTCCAGGGGGCGGGCGGCACTGAAGCTTTCTTT. Its protein product is CASSQDFVQGAGGTEAFF.

At least ten counts were recorded for this clonotype. This chain joins TRBV20-1 and TRBJ1-5; no clear D gene. V was cut by 5 bases and J by 3 bases, with 11 bases left in between. The V gene's germline CDR1 is DFQATT and CDR2 SNEGSKA (reference sequence). The CDR3 has 13 amino acids. The CDR3 sequence is CSAHLEANQPQHF. DNA for the CDR3: TGCAGTGCTCATTTAGAGGCCAATCAGCCCCAGCATTTT.

This clonotype has a handful of counts. The rearrangement uses TRBV10-3 and TRBJ1-1; D is ambiguous. This CDR3 is 15 amino acids long. Deletions cut 8 bases from V and 1 base from J, with 17 bases between. Germline V gene lookup returns CDR1 ENHRY and CDR2 SYGVKD. The CDR3 DNA reads TGTGCCATCCGATCCAATCCCCTTAGGAACACTGAAGCTTTCTTT. It yields the protein CAIRSNPLRNTEAFF.

This clonotype appeared a few times. This chain connects TRBV10-3 to TRBJ2-7; TRBD1 aligns across 10 bases. CDR1 is ENHRY and CDR2 is SYGVKD in the germline V gene. With 11 bases clipped from V and 7 bases from J, the junction kept 5 bases outside the gene matches. The CDR3 covers 11 residues. The CDR3 is CAPGTGVEQYF. In nucleotides, the CDR3 is TGTGCCCCCGGGACAGGGGTTGAGCAGTACTTC.

This clonotype has just a few counts. Likely a read error: the CDR3 ends without its conserved phenylalanine or tryptophan. Because the CDR3's place on the DNA is in doubt, the DNA is left out and the CDR3 is given as listed by TCRdb. The CDR3 reads CASSFQGLA. The gene calls are TRBV7-2 and TRBJ1-1. The CDR3 spans 9 residues, counting both ends. Germline V lookup: CDR1 SGHTA, CDR2 FQGNSA.

J is TRBJ1-1 and V is TRBV2; no reliable D call. V was pared by 8 bases and J by 8 bases, with 12 bases between. The germline CDR1 and CDR2 sequences are SNHLY and FYNNEI. The CDR3 runs 11 residues. The CDR3 DNA is TGTGCCAGCTATATCGAGGGAGAAGCTTTCTTT. Translation: CASYIEGEAFF. The full variable domain, rest sourced from reference TRBV2 and TRBJ1-1, is EPEVTQTPSHQVTQMGQEVILRCVPISNHLYFYWYRQILGQKVEFLVSFYNNEISEKSEIFDDQFSVERPDGSNFTLKIRSTKLEDSAMYFCASYIEGEAFFGQGTRLTVV.

The chain is built from TRBV7-2 and TRBJ1-4; maybe TRBD1 (5 bases). Looked up from germline, CDR1 is SGHTA and CDR2 is FQGNSA. The CDR3 loop spans 14 amino acids. The V and J ends lost 4 bases and 8 bases respectively, with 14 bases between them. CDR3 DNA: TGTGCCAGCAGCTGGGATGGGGCAGGAGAAAAACTGTTTTTT. Residues: CASSWDGAGEKLFF.

This clonotype was seen ten or more times. The genes are TRBV20-1 and TRBJ2-7, with 10 bases lining up with TRBD2. The V gene's germline CDR1 is DFQATT and CDR2 SNEGSKA (reference sequence). The junction had 10 bases not matched to a gene; V was cut back by 0 bases and J by 5 bases. The CDR3 has 16 amino acids. CDR3 coding DNA: TGCAGTGCTAGAGAGGCTAGCGGGAGCAGGGGAAACGAGCAGTACTTC. This encodes CSAREASGSRGNEQYF.

This chain uses TRBV24-1 with TRBJ1-5; 7 bases match TRBD1. The V and J ends lost 3 bases and 11 bases, in that order; junction bases with no gene match: 15. Germline CDR1 and CDR2: KGHDR and SFDVKD. The CDR3 loop spans 16 amino acids. The CDR3 protein is CATSDPGQRHQETQHF. The CDR3 bases are TGTGCCACCAGTGATCCGGGACAGCGACACCAAGAGACCCAGCATTTT.

This rearrangement joins TRBV15 to TRBJ1-2; possible D gene TRBD1, 5 bases. The V end lost 3 bases, the J end lost 4 bases, and 15 bases lay between the germline ends. The CDR3 has 15 residues. Germline-derived CDR1 and CDR2 are LNHNV and YYDKDF (reference sequence). In DNA form, the CDR3 reads TGTGCCACCAGCAGGGGGGAGGCCTTGCTCTATGGCTACACCTTC. As protein: CATSRGEALLYGYTF. Combining the CDR3 with reference TRBV15 and TRBJ1-2 gives the whole variable domain DAMVIQNPRYQVTQFGKPVTLSCSQTLNHNVMYWYQQKSSQAPKLLFHYYDKDFNNEADTPDNFQSRRPNTSFCFLDIRSPGLGDTAMYLCATSRGEALLYGYTFGSGTRLTVV.

In this sample, this clonotype turned up once. This chain links TRBV20-1 with TRBJ1-2; D is unresolved. The ends were cut back, 7 bases at V and 7 bases at J, with 7 bases in the middle. The CDR3 totals 9 residues. The germline gives CDR1 DFQATT, CDR2 SNEGSKA (reference sequence). The CDR3 DNA is TGCAGTGGCGTTGGTGGCTACACCTTC. Translating gives CSGVGGYTF.

The chain carries TRBV10-3 and TRBJ1-3; 11 bases line up with TRBD1. This CDR3 comprises 15 residues. Germline V gene data show CDR1 as ENHRY and CDR2 as SYGVKD. Unmatched junction bases numbered 5, after V lost 7 bases and J lost 3 bases. The CDR3: CAIKGGTGGGNTIYF. For the CDR3, the DNA is TGTGCCATCAAAGGCGGGACAGGGGGTGGAAACACCATATATTTT.